The entry below describes one T cell receptor (beta chain). The antigen is not known. The junction shows a germline mismatch at one end, possibly a read error. CDR3 size: 14 residues. Germline CDR1 and CDR2: SGHRS and YFSETQ. This entry is derived from a study of shared clonotypes between healthy human individuals. Study-wide results and limits: The diversity represented, both genetic and in exposure history, was limited by few donors.

In the authors' methods: ImmunoSEQ sequences covered only the junction and lacked quality scores; filtering therefore differed. Clones were read by immunoSEQ multiplex PCR, and TCRdb kept only the in-frame ones, dropping some. The V and J calls and clone size were taken over from that table, and D and trimming were inferred from the DNA. The table records roughly 320,000 clones, roughly 84% of them present only once. Every donor, a Caucasian adult, lived in Nashville, Tennessee. The sequence was collected from a young man in good health. This chain uses TRBV5-1 with TRBJ2-3; perhaps TRBD2 as D (6 bases). The sequencing input was memory CD8+ T cells sorted from blood. Noted subset: CD45RO+ cells pooled with CCR7-negative TemRA cells. CDR3 protein: CASRLEGLGDTQYF. In nucleotides, the CDR3 is TGCGCCAGCAGGTTGGAGGGGCTGGGAGATACGCAGTATTTT.